A selection of T cell receptor beta chains follows, all from one sample in a study of shared clonotypes between healthy human individuals. TCRdb's table, derived via immunoSEQ multiplex PCR, lists solely in-frame clones and lacks some. The repertoire includes roughly 1,000,000 clones, approximately 80% of them detected once, and approximately 0.5% sits in the top ten. Sequences were obtained from memory CD4+ T cells from PBMCs. These TCRs come from a man between 18 and 35 years old in good health. Some clones in this sample may be carry-over from other donors' samples. Each CDR3 is given without its conserved first and last residue.

V,CDR3
TRBV28,ASSLGGLAGGYYNEQF
TRBV5-1,ASSQGGTGRYEQY
TRBV5-8,ASSLRAGAADTQY
TRBV4-2,ASSQDTADQTGLETQY
TRBV6-1,ASSWEFHEQF
TRBV6-1,ASIPSGRLGEQY
TRBV10-3,AISGLAGESYNEQF
TRBV19,ASNAGLNTEAF
TRBV2,ASDGREPNEQY
TRBV7-8,ASSLASTSGLSYEQY
TRBV7-3,ASSAKDRGKAF
TRBV27,ASSLLSRGAYGYT
TRBV7-2,ASTIPNQPQH
TRBV14,ASSQKGPGQGPDTQY
TRBV15,ATSAPRGLAGGHDTQY
TRBV28,ASSTVRATGVLLYGYT
TRBV14,ASSQMRGSRVITEAF
TRBV5-1,ASSLGGRDTQY
TRBV28,ASRPVREGLDTGELF
TRBV7-2,ASSFLAGGDFTSYNEQF
TRBV2,ASSGAAGSSYNEQF
TRBV14,ASSQVQGGEQY
TRBV6-1,ASSEGPMRANYGYT
TRBV18,ASSPPGTDEQY
TRBV7-9,ASSLGLEQETQY
TRBV4-2,ASRRTQGDGYT
TRBV11-2,ASSLRGDSSYNEQF
TRBV18,ASSPPRQGEYNEQF